This TCR beta chain was recorded in a study of T-cell reconstitution after alpha-beta-depleted transplantation in children. During its preparation, the TCRbeta library received unique molecular identifiers. TCRdb independently ran MiXCR on the PCR reads; one entry per CDR3 protein. The sample holds some 520,000 distinct CDR3 sequences; 30% to 35% are singletons and the top ten take approximately 2.3%. V gave up 4 bases and J gave up 1 base, with 14 bases separating them. The V gene's germline CDR1 is KGHSH and CDR2 LQKENI. The CDR3 consists of 16 residues. This specimen consisted of PBMCs from the stem cell graft donor, obtained from the stem cell graft. The V call is TRBV18, the J call TRBJ1-5; D ambiguous. The clonotype comes from a human donor who donated a stem cell graft to a child with aplastic anemia. The CDR3 DNA sequence: TGTGCCAGCTCACAGCTGCCCACAGAAAGCAATCAGCCCCAGCATTTT. This encodes CASSQLPTESNQPQHF. Drawing the rest from reference TRBV18 and TRBJ1-5, the complete variable domain is NAGVMQNPRHLVRRRGQEARLRCSPMKGHSHVYWYRQLPEEGLKFMVYLQKENIIDESGMPKERFSAEFPKEGPSILRIQQVVRGDSAAYFCASSQLPTESNQPQHFGDGTRLSIL.